This T cell receptor (beta chain) was observed in a study of CD8 T cells in ankylosing spondylitis. Study-wide results and limits: A number of the motif variants had already been described in reactive arthritis synovial fluid and blood. The clones that were linked to disease were reported to be significantly enriched in matched synovial fluid samples from ankylosing spondylitis patients. For ankylosing spondylitis blood, a TCR beta motif of seven to nine highly homologous variants appeared characteristic.

Each TCR beta library was made by quantitative 5'-RACE that incorporated molecular barcodes. TCRdb re-called the 5' RACE reads with MiXCR, one entry per CDR3 protein. The table has some 250,000 distinct CDR3 sequences, more than 20% seen once. A word on this clonotype: What it recognizes is unknown.

Germline V gene sequence: CDR1 DFQATT, CDR2 SNEGSKA (reference sequence). The CDR3 totals 13 residues. V lost 3 bases to trimming and J lost 0 bases, with 7 bases between them. Sequencing was done on a sample of blood, either unsorted or a sorted T cell fraction (not recorded which). The clonotype was recovered from a male donor with ankylosing spondylitis or in good health (not recorded which). The chain has TRBV20-1 and TRBJ2-3; D remains unclear. The CDR3 DNA reads TGCAGTGCTAGCCCGGACAGCACAGATACGCAGTATTTT. Amino acids: CSASPDSTDTQYF.